This T cell receptor (beta chain) is from a study of shared clonotypes between healthy human individuals. Notes on the study in general: It was observed that approximately 5% of naive CD4 clonotypes were shared across a few donors.

The authors ran the assay at deep level. Genomic DNA from each subset was divided evenly over several immunoSEQ plates. Profiling relied on immunoSEQ multiplex PCR, and the TCRdb table lists in-frame clones only, not all of them. This table holds about 2 million clones, roughly 94% found once. As regards this clone: Antigen unknown.

This CDR3 spans 15 amino acids. Trimming left V 0 bases short and J 2 bases short, with 9 bases between. The germline V gene encodes CDR1 SGHNT and CDR2 YYREEE (reference sequence). The TCR originated in a man between 18 and 29 years old in good health. Input material: naive CD4+ T cells sorted from blood. The subset was: CD45RA+ positively selected. This chain links TRBV5-4 with TRBJ1-5; possible D gene TRBD1, 5 bases. As DNA, the CDR3 is TGTGCCAGCAGCTTGGGGGGGAACGGCAATCAGCCCCAGCATTTT. Translating gives CASSLGGNGNQPQHF.